These 23 T cell receptor beta chains came from one sample sequenced in a study of OX40 agonist ivuxolimab in advanced cancers. The library was built by means of the immunoSEQ multiplex PCR assay. The immuneACCESS repertoire file appears here via TCRdb, limited to in-frame rearrangements. These files lack a portion of the clones; in checked studies, under half of the deficit traces to unresolved V genes, and the cause of the others is not known. The sample table contains tens of thousands of clones; only one count was recorded for more than 75% of them. About 2.5% of the sample is in the top ten clones. The specimen was CD4+ or CD8+ T cells sorted from blood, collected in a trial of the OX40 agonist ivuxolimab. The receptors here all came from an adult with an advanced solid tumor such as melanoma, head and neck, liver or kidney cancer.

This clone was observed a few times. The chain is built from TRBV28 and TRBJ2-4; no reliable D call. Germline-derived CDR1 and CDR2 are MDHEN and SYDVKM. Trimming pared 4 bases from V and 0 bases from J, leaving 10 bases between. The CDR3 covers 15 residues. The CDR3 loop is CASSSRPLAKNIQYF. CDR3 DNA sequence: TGTGCCAGCAGTTCCAGACCACTAGCCAAAAACATTCAGTACTTC.

The rearrangement joins TRBV28 to TRBJ1-4; 8 bases align to TRBD1. CDR3 length: 15 amino acids. Germline V gene data show CDR1 as MDHEN and CDR2 as SYDVKM. Unmatched junction bases numbered 10, after V lost 5 bases and J lost 8 bases. CDR3 DNA sequence: TGTGCCAGCAGTCCTCAGACAGGGGCGAGGGAAAAACTGTTTTTT. Protein sequence: CASSPQTGAREKLFF.

The rearrangement uses TRBV12-2 and TRBJ2-7. TRBV12-2 is flagged as a pseudogene. This CDR3 is 16 amino acids long. CDR3 DNA: TGTGCAAGTCGCTCCCGGACCCTTGCCCACTCCTACGAGCAGTACTTC. Amino acids: CASRSRTLAHSYEQYF.

This chain connects TRBV5-1 to TRBJ1-3; TRBD1 matches 7 bases. Germline V gene data show CDR1 as SGHRS and CDR2 as YFSETQ. This CDR3 is built from 15 residues. V lost 4 bases, J lost 0 bases, and 4 bases stayed unmatched. The DNA for the CDR3 is TGCGCCAGCAGCGGGGGACAGAGCTCTGGAAACACCATATATTTT. Translating it yields CASSGGQSSGNTIYF.

This clone appeared a few times. This sample also contains other DNA sequences that code for the same CDR3. The genes are TRBV28 and TRBJ1-5; TRBD1 is a possible D gene (5 bases). Trimming stripped 7 bases from V and 4 bases from J, with 11 bases between. CDR3 length equals 13 residues. CDR1 and CDR2 (germline): MDHEN, SYDVKM. The CDR3 coding sequence is TGTGCCAGCACCGACGGGGGAAATCAGCCCCAGCATTTT. It translates to CASTDGGNQPQHF.

The J gene is TRBJ1-2, the V gene TRBV19, with D tentatively TRBD1 (5 bases). V lost 2 bases, J lost 8 bases, and 9 bases lay in between. The CDR3 contains 12 residues. In germline, CDR1 is LNHDA, CDR2 SQIVND (reference sequence). CDR3 DNA: TGTGCCAGTAGTATACAGGGAGGAGGCTACACCTTC. This codes for CASSIQGGGYTF.

The chain joins TRBV28 to TRBJ1-5, with TRBD1 as a possible D gene (6 bases). V dropped 5 bases and J dropped 1 base, with 9 bases sitting between them. Per the germline V gene, CDR1 is MDHEN and CDR2 is SYDVKM. This CDR3 region has 14 residues. This CDR3 reads CASSLGQSNQPQHF. As DNA, the CDR3 is TGTGCCAGCAGTCTAGGACAGAGCAATCAGCCCCAGCATTTT.

The chain recombines TRBV6-5 with TRBJ2-3; D is possibly TRBD2 (5 bases). The CDR3 spans 13 residues. V lost 7 bases and J lost 2, with 10 bases in between. Germline CDR1 is MNHEY and CDR2 is SVGAGI. The CDR3 is CASTRRFTDTQYF. The DNA for the CDR3 is TGTGCCAGCACTCGGAGGTTCACAGATACGCAGTATTTT.

This clone was found a few times. This sequence joins TRBV2 and TRBJ1-2; possibly TRBD1 for D (6 bases). CDR1 and CDR2 (germline): SNHLY, FYNNEI. Trimming took 6 bases from V and 3 from J, leaving 14 bases between them. The length of the CDR3 is 14 residues. CDR3 nucleotide sequence: TGTGCCAGCAGGAAAACAGGGACTGACTATGGCTACACCTTC. Translated, it gives CASRKTGTDYGYTF.

This chain connects TRBV7-9 to TRBJ1-4; perhaps TRBD1 as D (5 bases). V lost 5 bases to trimming and J lost 3 bases, with 7 bases between them. Germline CDR1 is SEHNR and CDR2 is FQNEAQ (reference sequence). CDR3 length: 13 amino acids. The CDR3 DNA reads as TGTGCCAGCAGCGGGGGATCTAATGAAAAACTGTTTTTT. Translating it yields CASSGGSNEKLFF. The full variable domain, in which reference TRBV7-9 and TRBJ1-4 provide the parts outside the CDR3, is DTGVSQNPRHKITKRGQNVTFRCDPISEHNRLYWYRQTLGQGPEFLTYFQNEAQLEKSRLLSDRFSAERPKGSFSTLEIQRTEQGDSAMYLCASSGGSNEKLFFGSGTQLSVL.

The J gene is TRBJ1-5, the V gene TRBV19; TRBD1 matches at 7 bases. The length of the CDR3 is 15 residues. With 4 bases clipped from V and 5 bases from J, the junction kept 8 bases outside the gene matches. Per germline, CDR1 LNHDA and CDR2 SQIVND (reference sequence). The CDR3 DNA is TGTGCCAGTAGTACCAGACAGGGAATGGATCAGCCCCAGCATTTT. Translated: CASSTRQGMDQPQHF.

In regard to this clone: Other nucleotide sequences from this sample produce the same CDR3. This sequence joins TRBV6-1 and TRBJ1-1; TRBD1 matches at 7 bases. This CDR3 is 16 amino acids long. The junction had 9 bases not matched to a gene; V was cut back by 3 bases and J by 2 bases. Germline lookup yields CDR1 MNHNS and CDR2 SASEGT. The CDR3 DNA reads TGTGCCAGCAGTGACCAACCGGGACAGTCAAACACTGAAGCTTTCTTT. Its translation: CASSDQPGQSNTEAFF.

The chain joins TRBV28 to TRBJ1-5; 7 positions match TRBD1. The CDR3 consists of 14 residues. The ends lost 6 bases at V and 9 bases at J; junction bases unmatched: 11. Germline V CDR1 and CDR2: MDHEN, SYDVKM. The CDR3 is CASRGTRGPGPQHF. CDR3 DNA: TGTGCCAGCAGAGGGACAAGGGGGCCCGGGCCCCAGCATTTT.

This clone showed up just a few times. The chain is built from TRBV21-1 and TRBJ2-2. TRBV21-1 is designated a pseudogene. This CDR3 has 17 amino acids. DNA of the CDR3: TGTGCCAGCAGCAAAGCCGGGGACGAACTGAACACCGGGGAGCTGTTTTTT. Translating gives CASSKAGDELNTGELFF.

V and J are TRBV19 and TRBJ1-1, with a tentative D call TRBD1 (5 bases). This CDR3 region has 13 residues. Trimming removed 9 bases at V and 3 bases at J, with 14 bases between. Germline CDR1 and CDR2: LNHDA and SQIVND (reference sequence). CDR3 nucleotides: TGTGCCAGCATTGGGGGAAAATACACTGAAGCTTTCTTT. This codes for CASIGGKYTEAFF.

V gene TRBV4-1 combines with J gene TRBJ2-3; 9 nucleotides match TRBD2. There are 18 residues in the CDR3. J was trimmed by 2 bases and V by 0 bases; bases with no gene match: 9. Germline lookup yields CDR1 MGHRA and CDR2 YSYEKL. CDR3 in amino acids: CASSQDIQAGGNTDTQYF. CDR3 DNA: TGCGCCAGCAGCCAAGATATCCAAGCGGGGGGAAACACAGATACGCAGTATTTT.

The chain employs TRBV9 and TRBJ1-2; 8 bases align to TRBD1. CDR3 length equals 12 residues. The V gene end was trimmed by 5 bases and the J gene end by 9 bases; junction bases not matched to a gene: 6. The germline V gene has CDR1 SGDLS and CDR2 YYNGEE. The CDR3 region has the DNA TGTGCCAGCAGAGAGACAGGGGATCGCTACACCTTC. Its translation: CASRETGDRYTF.

The gene calls are TRBV19 and TRBJ1-1; D ambiguous. With 5 bases removed from V and 3 bases from J, the gap between germline ends came to 13 bases. Germline V gene data show CDR1 as LNHDA and CDR2 as SQIVND (reference sequence). This CDR3 spans 14 amino acids. The CDR3 nucleotides read TGTGCCAGTAGTCCCACGGGAGGGTACACTGAAGCTTTCTTT. Residues: CASSPTGGYTEAFF. Supplemented by reference TRBV19 and TRBJ1-1, the full variable domain reads DGGITQSPKYLFRKEGQNVTLSCEQNLNHDAMYWYRQDPGQGLRLIYYSQIVNDFQKGDIAEGYSVSREKKESFPLTVTSAQKNPTAFYLCASSPTGGYTEAFFGQGTRLTVV.

The chain uses TRBV6-1 and TRBJ2-5; TRBD1 agrees at 11 bases. Germline CDR1 MNHNS, CDR2 SASEGT. J lost 4 bases, V lost 4 bases, and 5 bases had no gene match. This CDR3 is 15 amino acids long. The chain's CDR3 is CASSGGTGGLETQYF. The CDR3 DNA is TGTGCCAGCAGTGGAGGGACAGGGGGATTAGAGACCCAGTACTTC.

The chain combines TRBV5-1 with TRBJ2-5; 7 bases are a match to TRBD2. V was clipped by 0 bases and J by 1 base; unmatched bases: 6. This CDR3 spans 16 amino acids. Germline V lookup: CDR1 SGHRS, CDR2 YFSETQ. The CDR3 region is CASSLEPAGSQETQYF. The CDR3 DNA reads as TGCGCCAGCAGCTTGGAGCCAGCGGGGTCCCAAGAGACCCAGTACTTC.

This chain uses TRBV20-1 with TRBJ2-7, with TRBD2 identical over 8 bases. The CDR3 has 11 residues. V lost 3 bases and J lost 6; bases outside the gene matches: 1. Germline lookup yields CDR1 DFQATT and CDR2 SNEGSKA (reference sequence). CDR3 nucleotide sequence: TGCAGTGCTAGTGCGGGGGGCGAGCAGTACTTC. It specifies CSASAGGEQYF.

V gene TRBV6-5 combines with J gene TRBJ2-5; the D call may be TRBD1 or TRBD2 (6 bases each). V lost 4 bases and J lost 3, with 9 bases in between. Per germline, CDR1 MNHEY and CDR2 SVGAGI. CDR3 length: 13 amino acids. The CDR3 is CASSSRGEETQYF. The CDR3 nucleotides are TGTGCCAGCAGTTCTAGGGGGGAAGAGACCCAGTACTTC.

The V gene is TRBV18, the J gene TRBJ2-4; 8 bases line up with TRBD1. Germline CDR1 KGHSH, CDR2 LQKENI. This CDR3 spans 14 amino acids. Trimming took 2 bases from V and 16 from J; bases not matched to a gene: 13. The CDR3 DNA is TGTGCCAGCTCACCAACGCCTCAGGGGGCTACTTTATACTTC. It is translated as CASSPTPQGATLYF.